Listed below are T cell receptor beta chains from one sample, sequenced in a study of blood T cell repertoires in COVID-19. Produced via immunoSEQ multiplex PCR; TCRdb's table is partial and in-frame only. The table has about 250,000 clones, about 87% seen once; the top ten hold roughly 6%. Source material: peripheral blood. Receptors were obtained from a woman between 25 and 40 years old with COVID-19, enrolled during active disease. Each CDR3 is given with its conserved first and last residue. D genes are given only for firm matches. Not all rows give a size; the values are once, few, many and, for expanded clones, a class.

j_gene: TRBJ2-3; v_gene: TRBV4-2; d_gene: NA; abundance: NA; CDR3aa: CASSQDLVGLALFTDTQYF; CDR3nt: TGTGCCAGCAGCCAAGATCTTGTAGGGCTAGCATTGTTCACAGATACGCAGTATTTT
j_gene: TRBJ1-2; v_gene: TRBV24-1; d_gene: NA; abundance: once; CDR3aa: CATSDDPISSGGYTF; CDR3nt: TGTGCCACCAGTGATGATCCCATTTCGTCCGGGGGCTACACCTTC
j_gene: TRBJ2-1; v_gene: TRBV2; d_gene: TRBD2; abundance: NA; CDR3aa: CASILTSDIYNEQFF; CDR3nt: TGTGCCAGCATTCTCACTAGCGATATCTACAATGAGCAGTTCTTC
j_gene: TRBJ1-1; v_gene: TRBV5-1; d_gene: NA; abundance: once; CDR3aa: CASSLDMNTEAFF; CDR3nt: TGCGCCAGCAGCTTGGACATGAACACTGAAGCTTTCTTT
j_gene: TRBJ2-1; v_gene: TRBV5-1; d_gene: TRBD1; abundance: NA; CDR3aa: CASSLGTGFSEQFF; CDR3nt: TGCGCCAGCAGCTTAGGGACAGGGTTTAGTGAGCAGTTCTTC
j_gene: TRBJ2-3; v_gene: TRBV27; d_gene: NA; abundance: NA; CDR3aa: CASSFITGNKLLTDTQYF; CDR3nt: TGTGCCAGCAGTTTTATCACAGGGAATAAGTTACTTACAGATACGCAGTATTTT
j_gene: TRBJ2-1; v_gene: TRBV9; d_gene: NA; abundance: NA; CDR3aa: CASSDNSESSSYEQFF; CDR3nt: TGTGCCAGCAGCGACAATTCTGAGTCTAGCTCGTATGAGCAGTTCTTC
j_gene: TRBJ2-5; v_gene: TRBV9; d_gene: TRBD2; abundance: NA; CDR3aa: CASSVSPLLAGETQYF; CDR3nt: TGTGCCAGCAGCGTTTCTCCTTTACTAGCGGGAGAGACCCAGTACTTC
j_gene: TRBJ1-5; v_gene: TRBV6-2/TRBV6-3; d_gene: TRBD1; abundance: once; CDR3aa: CASSYSIGTGGHQPQHF; CDR3nt: TGTGCCAGCAGTTACTCTATAGGAACAGGGGGCCATCAGCCCCAGCATTTT
j_gene: TRBJ2-6; v_gene: TRBV28; d_gene: NA; abundance: NA; CDR3aa: CASSRGGANVLTF; CDR3nt: TGTGCCAGCAGTCGCGGTGGGGCCAACGTCCTGACTTTC
j_gene: TRBJ1-1; v_gene: TRBV6-2/TRBV6-3; d_gene: NA; abundance: NA; CDR3aa: CASSIQLGGRSEAFF; CDR3nt: TGTGCCAGCAGTATACAGCTGGGGGGTCGGTCTGAAGCTTTCTTT
j_gene: TRBJ1-1; v_gene: TRBV7-9; d_gene: NA; abundance: once; CDR3aa: CASSPRDNTEAFF; CDR3nt: TGTGCCAGCAGCCCCCGGGATAACACTGAAGCTTTCTTT
j_gene: TRBJ1-6; v_gene: TRBV4-2; d_gene: NA; abundance: few; CDR3aa: CASSQDPQGSGLNSPLHF; CDR3nt: TGTGCCAGCAGCCAAGATCCGCAGGGGTCTGGGCTAAATTCACCCCTCCACTTT
j_gene: TRBJ2-3; v_gene: TRBV7-8; d_gene: TRBD2; abundance: NA; CDR3aa: CASSLNRGGSTDTQYF; CDR3nt: TGTGCCAGCAGCTTAAATCGCGGGGGTAGCACAGATACGCAGTATTTT
j_gene: TRBJ1-3; v_gene: TRBV30; d_gene: NA; abundance: NA; CDR3aa: CAWRHLGLGNTIYF; CDR3nt: TGTGCCTGGAGGCACTTGGGGCTCGGAAACACCATATATTTT
j_gene: TRBJ2-3; v_gene: TRBV2; d_gene: NA; abundance: NA; CDR3aa: CASSEAGNLGGDTQYF; CDR3nt: TGTGCCAGCAGTGAAGCAGGGAACCTCGGGGGAGATACGCAGTATTTT
j_gene: TRBJ2-1; v_gene: TRBV19; d_gene: TRBD2; abundance: NA; CDR3aa: CASSIRGGGSGRAFNNEQFF; CDR3nt: TGTGCCAGTAGTATCCGCGGAGGGGGTAGCGGGAGGGCCTTCAACAATGAGCAGTTCTTC
j_gene: TRBJ2-7; v_gene: TRBV6-5; d_gene: NA; abundance: NA; CDR3aa: CASSYSLGLYEQYF; CDR3nt: TGTGCCAGCAGTTACTCCCTGGGCCTCTACGAGCAGTACTTC
j_gene: TRBJ2-3; v_gene: TRBV7-9; d_gene: TRBD2; abundance: NA; CDR3aa: CASGPPGGGTDTQYF; CDR3nt: TGTGCCAGCGGCCCGCCGGGCGGGGGGACAGATACGCAGTATTTT
j_gene: TRBJ1-1; v_gene: TRBV4-3; d_gene: TRBD1; abundance: NA; CDR3aa: CASSPYAGGSMNTEAFF; CDR3nt: TGCGCCAGCAGCCCTTACGCAGGGGGGTCTATGAACACTGAAGCTTTCTTT
j_gene: TRBJ2-5; v_gene: TRBV5-1; d_gene: NA; abundance: NA; CDR3aa: CASSFAGAVNQETQYF; CDR3nt: TGCGCCAGCAGCTTCGCGGGGGCCGTAAACCAAGAGACCCAGTACTTC
j_gene: TRBJ1-1; v_gene: TRBV19; d_gene: TRBD1; abundance: NA; CDR3aa: CASRDRVNTEAFF; CDR3nt: TGTGCCAGCCGGGACAGGGTGAACACTGAAGCTTTCTTT
j_gene: TRBJ1-1; v_gene: TRBV7-9; d_gene: NA; abundance: NA; CDR3aa: CASRREKTEAFF; CDR3nt: TGTGCCAGCAGAAGGGAGAAAACTGAAGCTTTCTTT
j_gene: TRBJ2-5; v_gene: TRBV18; d_gene: TRBD2; abundance: once; CDR3aa: CASSPGGQETQYF; CDR3nt: TGTGCCAGCTCACCGGGGGGGCAAGAGACCCAGTACTTC
j_gene: TRBJ1-5; v_gene: TRBV27; d_gene: TRBD1; abundance: NA; CDR3aa: CASSPRTGGVINQPQHF; CDR3nt: TGTGCCAGCAGTCCCCGGACAGGGGGCGTAATCAATCAGCCCCAGCATTTT